The 30 T cell receptor beta chains below all came from one sample that was sequenced in a study of T cell clonality in common variable immunodeficiency. General study findings and limits: Reportedly, TCR beta sequences from common variable immunodeficiency showed fewer deletions and N-nucleotide insertions.

Profiled with immunoSEQ multiplex PCR; TCRdb holds only in-frame clones, not every one. Found here are roughly 42,000 clones, no singletons; the ten largest cover 5.5% to 7%. No antigens are known for them. Sequencing was done on a sample of peripheral blood mononuclear cells. These receptor sequences come from a human donor with common variable immunodeficiency.

About this clone: The CDR3 end falls 3 residues outside the read, so it is completed with the germline J gene. The J gene is TRBJ2-1, the V gene TRBV18, with D unresolved. This CDR3 has 13 amino acids. Germline V gene lookup returns CDR1 KGHSH and CDR2 LQKENI. The V gene lost 1 base and the J gene lost 6 bases, with 7 bases spanning the gap. The CDR3 protein is CASSPRQSNEQFF. Partial CDR3 DNA: TGTGCCAGCTCACCACGGCAGAGCAATGAG.

This clone showed up many times. The CDR3 goes on 3 residues after the read ends, and that part is filled in from the germline J gene. This chain links TRBV5-1 with TRBJ2-7; 9 nucleotides line up with TRBD2. With V trimmed by 8 bases and J by 5 bases, 17 bases remained unmatched. CDR1 is SGHRS and CDR2 is YFSETQ in the germline V gene. CDR3 length: 16 residues. CDR3 loop: CARETANSLAGDEQYF. CDR3 DNA, as far as it was read: TGCGCCAGGGAGACGGCCAATTCCTTAGCGGGAGACGAG.

As regards this clone: The read comes to an end 3 residues before the CDR3 does, leaving the germline J gene to fill in the end. The chain joins TRBV20-1 to TRBJ2-1; 16 nucleotides line up with TRBD2. V lost 4 bases and J lost 0; bases outside the gene matches: 6. The V gene's germline CDR1 is DFQATT and CDR2 SNEGSKA (reference sequence). The CDR3 length is 18 residues. CDR3 bases read: TGCAGTGCTAATCAGGGACTAGCGGGAGGGGGCTCCTACAATGAG. It yields the protein CSANQGLAGGGSYNE. Given in full, the CDR3 is CSANQGLAGGGSYNEQFF.

This clone was counted between two and nine times. The read comes to an end 3 residues before the CDR3 does, leaving the germline J gene to fill in the end. The chain couples TRBV18 to TRBJ2-7, with 11 bases lining up with TRBD1. Germline V gene data show CDR1 as KGHSH and CDR2 as LQKENI. CDR3 length: 13 residues. Germline trimming cut 6 bases from V and 3 bases from J; bases unmatched to any gene: 1. The CDR3 loop is CASSGTGGYEQYF. The DNA read from the CDR3 is TGTGCCAGCTCGGGGACAGGGGGCTACGAG.

In this sample, this clone turned up many times. The read gets to within 3 residues of the CDR3 end, and the germline J gene fills in the rest. The chain couples TRBV19 to TRBJ2-7; 10 bases are shared with TRBD2. The CDR3 sequence is 14 residues long. Germline V gene data show CDR1 as LNHDA and CDR2 as SQIVND (reference sequence). The trim removed 5 bases at V and 6 bases at J, leaving 7 bases unmatched. Here the CDR3 reads CASSRLAGAGEQYF. CDR3 DNA, as far as it was read: TGTGCCAGTAGTCGGCTAGCGGGAGCGGGCGAG.

Remarks on this clone: The read halts 3 residues ahead of the CDR3 end, with the missing end drawn from the germline J gene. J is TRBJ2-7 and V is TRBV7-3; D gene uncertain. This CDR3 spans 13 amino acids. Trimming removed 4 bases from V and 6 bases from J, with 13 bases in between. Germline V gene sequence: CDR1 SGHTA, CDR2 FQGTGA. CDR3: CASSYAALGEQYF. The CDR3 DNA, read in part, is TGTGCCAGCAGCTACGCGGCCCTCGGCGAG.

Ten or more counts support this clone. The read falls 3 residues short of the CDR3 end, and the missing part is taken from the germline J gene. The V call is TRBV5-1, the J call TRBJ2-5; maybe TRBD1 (6 bases). The germline V and J ends were trimmed by 7 bases and 0 bases, with 13 bases remaining between them. The CDR3 loop spans 14 amino acids. Germline V CDR1 and CDR2: SGHRS, YFSETQ. The CDR3 sequence: CASETGQNQETQYF. The CDR3 DNA, read in part, is TGCGCCAGCGAAACTGGACAGAACCAAGAGACC. The full variable domain, in which reference TRBV5-1 and TRBJ2-5 provide the parts outside the CDR3, is KAGVTQTPRYLIKTRGQQVTLSCSPISGHRSVSWYQQTPGQGLQFLFEYFSETQRNKGNFPGRFSGRQFSNSRSEMNVSTLELGDSALYLCASETGQNQETQYFGPGTRLLVL.

This clone has ten or more counts. The CDR3 end falls 3 residues outside the read, so it is completed with the germline J gene. The chain is built from TRBV5-1 and TRBJ2-7; D perhaps matches TRBD2 (6 bases). V was cut by 0 bases and J by 6 bases, with 10 bases left in between. This CDR3 has 13 amino acids. Germline assignment: CDR1 SGHRS and CDR2 YFSETQ. This CDR3 reads CASSLVQEGEQYF. The covered CDR3 bases are TGCGCCAGCAGCTTGGTACAGGAGGGCGAG.

Turning to this clone: Read data end 3 residues before the CDR3 end; the end is taken from the germline J gene. The chain joins TRBV19 to TRBJ2-2; D not certain. The CDR3 contains 13 residues. In germline, CDR1 is LNHDA, CDR2 SQIVND (reference sequence). V shed 11 bases and J shed 5 bases, with 15 bases lying between them. CDR3 bases read: TGTGCCGGCGGTTCGGTCGGGACCGGGGAG. Its translation is CAGGSVGTGE. The whole CDR3 sequence reads CAGGSVGTGELFF.

In its sample, this clone was seen many times. The read gets to within 3 residues of the CDR3 end, and the germline J gene fills in the rest. V gene TRBV5-1 combines with J gene TRBJ1-4; D unclear. CDR3 size: 12 residues. Germline lookup yields CDR1 SGHRS and CDR2 YFSETQ. Trimming removed 0 bases at V and 8 bases at J, with 5 bases between. The DNA read from the CDR3 is TGCGCCAGCAGCTTGGACAGAGAAAAA. The encoded protein is CASSLDREK. The full CDR3 protein is CASSLDREKLFF.

About this clone: The DNA ends 3 residues before the CDR3 does, and the rest of the CDR3 is filled in from the germline J gene. V and J are TRBV19 and TRBJ2-2, with TRBD1 as a possible D gene (7 bases). This CDR3 is 13 amino acids long. V was clipped by 11 bases and J by 8 bases, with 18 bases between them. CDR1 and CDR2 (germline): LNHDA, SQIVND (reference sequence). The part of the CDR3 DNA that was read is TGTGCCGGGCGGGACAGCCTGAATGGGGAG. This sequence encodes CAGRDSLNGE. The full-length CDR3 reads as CAGRDSLNGELFF.

This clone was seen repeatedly, ten times or more. The read terminates 3 residues before the CDR3 end, so the remaining end is supplied by the germline J gene. The chain joins TRBV5-1 to TRBJ2-5, with TRBD1 matching over 8 bases. The CDR3 runs to 17 residues. V dropped 4 bases and J dropped 1; count of bases not matched to a gene: 12. Germline V gene sequence: CDR1 SGHRS, CDR2 YFSETQ. The CDR3 sequence: CASSLNRTGITQETQYF. The DNA read from the CDR3 is TGCGCCAGCAGCCTCAACCGGACAGGGATCACCCAAGAGACC.

This clone was counted a few times. The read falls 3 residues short of the CDR3 end, and the missing part is taken from the germline J gene. The V gene is TRBV2, the J gene TRBJ1-4; possibly TRBD1 for D (6 bases). Germline CDR1 reads SNHLY; CDR2 reads FYNNEI. The CDR3 sequence is 17 residues long. Deletions cut 4 bases from V and 0 bases from J, with 15 bases between. The CDR3 sequence: CASSGEQGAATNEKLFF. The DNA read from the CDR3 is TGTGCCAGCAGTGGGGAACAGGGTGCCGCAACTAATGAAAAA.

This clone was detected many times. The read ends 3 residues shy of where the CDR3 ends; the end is completed using the germline J gene. This sequence joins TRBV4-1 and TRBJ1-3; a weak D match, TRBD1 (5 bases). V was shortened by 3 bases and J by 0 bases, with 9 bases between the two germline ends. CDR1 is MGHRA, CDR2 YSYEKL, per germline. The CDR3 has 15 residues. CDR3 loop: CASSQDTNSGNTIYF. The DNA read from the CDR3 is TGCGCCAGCAGCCAGGACACTAACTCTGGAAACACC.

In this sample, this clone turned up a few times. Read sequence stops 3 residues before the CDR3 end, and the germline J gene provides the missing end. This sequence joins TRBV5-1 and TRBJ2-1; 9 positions match TRBD2. Germline CDR1 reads SGHRS; CDR2 reads YFSETQ. Trimming took 0 bases from V and 3 from J; bases not matched to a gene: 1. The CDR3 has 15 amino acids. CDR3 sequence: CASSLASGNYNEQFF. The CDR3 DNA, read in part, is TGCGCCAGCAGCTTGGCTAGCGGGAACTACAATGAG.

At least ten counts were recorded for this clone. The sequenced CDR3 bases are TGTGCCTGGAGTCGACAGGGGAACACTGAA. Translating it yields CAWSRQGNTE. The full CDR3 reads CAWSRQGNTEAFF. V usage is TRBV30 and J usage is TRBJ1-1; 7 positions agree with TRBD1. The read ends 3 residues early relative to the CDR3; the germline J gene fills the gap. This CDR3 comprises 13 residues. The V gene end was trimmed by 2 bases and the J gene end by 1 base; junction bases not matched to a gene: 1. Germline V gene lookup returns CDR1 GTSNPN and CDR2 SVGIG (reference sequence).

As concerns this clone: The CDR3 goes on 3 residues after the read ends, and that part is filled in from the germline J gene. The chain carries TRBV2 and TRBJ1-4; D gene unclear. Germline lookup yields CDR1 SNHLY and CDR2 FYNNEI. V gave up 6 bases and J gave up 7 bases, with 12 bases separating them. The length of the CDR3 is 13 residues. This chain's CDR3 is CASRSSGGEKLFF. CDR3 DNA (partial): TGTGCCAGCAGGTCCAGCGGAGGTGAAAAA. The variable domain in full, completed from reference TRBV2 and TRBJ1-4, reads EPEVTQTPSHQVTQMGQEVILRCVPISNHLYFYWYRQILGQKVEFLVSFYNNEISEKSEIFDDQFSVERPDGSNFTLKIRSTKLEDSAMYFCASRSSGGEKLFFGSGTQLSVL.

A word on this clone: The CDR3 end is not reached by the read, which stops 3 residues before it; the germline J gene fills it in. The J gene is TRBJ2-7, the V gene TRBV19, with D possibly matching TRBD2 (6 bases). This CDR3 comprises 15 residues. V lost 6 bases to trimming and J lost 3 bases, with 18 bases between them. Germline CDR1 reads LNHDA; CDR2 reads SQIVND (reference sequence). Here the CDR3 reads CASRKLRGGNYEQYF. The sequenced CDR3 bases are TGTGCCAGTAGAAAGTTGAGGGGAGGAAACTACGAG.

In its sample, this clone was seen many times. The CDR3 extends 3 residues past the end of the read, so its final part is completed from the germline J gene. This chain links TRBV6-2 or TRBV6-3 with TRBJ1-1; D unclear. This CDR3 is built from 12 residues. With 6 bases removed from V and 5 bases from J, the gap between germline ends came to 10 bases. Germline CDR1 and CDR2: MNHEY and SVGEGT. The DNA read from the CDR3 is TGTGCCAGCAGCATCACGAGGACTGAA. Its translation: CASSITRTE. The full CDR3 protein is CASSITRTEAFF.

This clone has ten or more counts. With the read ending 3 residues before the CDR3 end, the germline J gene is used to fill in that end. This chain connects TRBV5-1 to TRBJ2-3; D is perhaps TRBD2 (5 bases). Trimming took 1 base from V and 0 from J, leaving 9 bases between them. The CDR3 has 15 amino acids. Germline V gene sequence: CDR1 SGHRS, CDR2 YFSETQ. CDR3 DNA (partial): TGCGCCAGCAGCTTGAGAGCGGATAGCACAGATACG. Encoded protein: CASSLRADSTDT. The CDR3 as a whole reads CASSLRADSTDTQYF.

Notes on this clone: From the germline J gene comes the end of the CDR3, since the read stops 3 residues before it. This sequence joins TRBV5-1 and TRBJ2-1; TRBD1 agrees at 7 bases. Trimming took 2 bases from V and 8 from J; bases not matched to a gene: 4. This CDR3 has 13 residues. CDR1 is SGHRS, CDR2 YFSETQ, per germline. CDR3 loop: CASSFTGAHEQFF. The covered CDR3 bases are TGCGCCAGCAGCTTCACAGGGGCCCATGAG.

This clone was seen a few times. CDR3 DNA (partial): TGTGCCAGCAGCACCGAGGCAGGCACAGATACG. Its translation is CASSTEAGTDT. The whole CDR3 protein is CASSTEAGTDTQYF. V and J are TRBV5-6 and TRBJ2-3; D remains unclear. The read gets to within 3 residues of the CDR3 end, and the germline J gene fills in the rest. Deletions cut 4 bases from V and 1 base from J, with 10 bases between. The CDR3 has 14 amino acids. Per germline, CDR1 SGHDT and CDR2 YYEEEE.

This clone was seen only a few times. The CDR3 is cut off 3 residues early in the read; its end comes from the germline J gene. V is TRBV18 and J is TRBJ1-1; D is unclear. V gave up 2 bases and J gave up 3 bases, with 13 bases separating them. The CDR3 has 15 amino acids. CDR1 and CDR2 (germline): KGHSH, LQKENI. The CDR3 is CASSPGLRRDTEAFF. Incomplete CDR3 DNA: TGTGCCAGCTCACCAGGCTTACGGAGGGACACTGAA. Using reference TRBV18 and TRBJ1-1 for the parts outside the CDR3, the full variable domain is NAGVMQNPRHLVRRRGQEARLRCSPMKGHSHVYWYRQLPEEGLKFMVYLQKENIIDESGMPKERFSAEFPKEGPSILRIQQVVRGDSAAYFCASSPGLRRDTEAFFGQGTRLTVV.

This clone was recorded at least ten times. Read sequence stops 3 residues before the CDR3 end, and the germline J gene provides the missing end. This chain uses TRBV5-1 with TRBJ2-2; 8 bases are a match to TRBD1. Germline values: CDR1 SGHRS, CDR2 YFSETQ. Trimming took 2 bases from V and 3 from J; bases not matched to a gene: 6. This CDR3 is built from 16 residues. The CDR3 sequence: CASSLLQGGDTGELFF. Incomplete CDR3 DNA: TGCGCCAGCAGCTTACTACAGGGGGGTGACACCGGGGAG. The full variable domain, in which reference TRBV5-1 and TRBJ2-2 provide the parts outside the CDR3, is KAGVTQTPRYLIKTRGQQVTLSCSPISGHRSVSWYQQTPGQGLQFLFEYFSETQRNKGNFPGRFSGRQFSNSRSEMNVSTLELGDSALYLCASSLLQGGDTGELFFGEGSRLTVL.

On this clone: The CDR3 end lies 3 residues beyond the end of the read and is filled in from the germline J gene. The V and J genes are TRBV7-2 and TRBJ2-3; a possible D gene is TRBD1 (5 bases). There are 11 residues in the CDR3. The V end lost 8 bases, the J end lost 5 bases, and 8 bases lay between the germline ends. The germline V gene has CDR1 SGHTA and CDR2 FQGNSA. The CDR3 region is CASATEDTQYF. CDR3 DNA, as far as it was read: TGTGCCAGCGCGACAGAAGATACG.

This clone came up many times. The CDR3 is cut off 3 residues early in the read; its end comes from the germline J gene. The gene calls are TRBV7-2 and TRBJ1-1, with D unresolved. The germline V gene encodes CDR1 SGHTA and CDR2 FQGNSA. The CDR3 covers 14 residues. Trimming removed 3 bases at V and 0 bases at J, with 8 bases between. CDR3 region: CASSLANMNTEAFF. Incomplete CDR3 DNA: TGTGCCAGCAGCTTGGCAAACATGAACACTGAA.

In this sample, this clone turned up many times. The read falls 3 residues short of the CDR3 end, and the missing part is taken from the germline J gene. The chain employs TRBV2 and TRBJ2-3, with 7 bases lining up with TRBD1. The V segment lost 4 bases and the J segment 1 base; nucleotides outside the gene matches: 8. Germline assignment: CDR1 SNHLY and CDR2 FYNNEI. This CDR3 is 16 amino acids long. CDR3 bases read: TGTGCCAGCAGTGGGGATCCAGGGGGAGGCACAGATACG. Residues: CASSGDPGGGTDT. Given in full, the CDR3 is CASSGDPGGGTDTQYF.

At least ten counts were recorded for this clone. The DNA ends 3 residues before the CDR3 does, and the rest of the CDR3 is filled in from the germline J gene. This sequence joins TRBV23-1 and TRBJ2-5; TRBD1 aligns across 7 bases. TRBV23-1 is assigned to the ORF class and has an uncertain function. CDR3 length equals 16 residues. V was clipped by 3 bases and J by 4 bases; unmatched bases: 11. The CDR3: CASSQPGQAILETQYF. Incomplete CDR3 DNA: TGCGCCAGCAGTCAGCCCGGACAGGCAATATTAGAGACC.

This clone was seen repeatedly, ten times or more. The read finishes 3 residues shy of the CDR3 end, and the germline J gene is used to complete it. The gene calls are TRBV5-1 and TRBJ1-3; perhaps TRBD1 as D (5 bases). Between the trimmed V and J ends, which lost 4 bases and 4 bases, there was a span of 12 bases. CDR1 is SGHRS, CDR2 YFSETQ, per germline. The CDR3 sequence is 14 residues long. CDR3 DNA, as far as it was read: TGCGCCAGCAGCGCAGACAGTCCGGGAAACACC. Encoded protein: CASSADSPGNT. The whole CDR3 protein is CASSADSPGNTIYF.

This clone was detected only a few times. The read is 3 residues too short to cover the CDR3 end, so that end is filled in from the germline J gene. The rearrangement links TRBV7-9 to TRBJ1-1, with D possibly being TRBD1 (6 bases). Germline V gene lookup returns CDR1 SEHNR and CDR2 FQNEAQ (reference sequence). The CDR3 extends over 14 amino acids. The sequenced part of the CDR3 DNA is TGTGCCAGCAGCTCCCAAGGGCAGGGGTTAGAA. Its translation: CASSSQGQGLE. The entire CDR3 reads CASSSQGQGLEAFF. Supplemented by reference TRBV7-9 and TRBJ1-1, the full variable domain reads DTGVSQNPRHKITKRGQNVTFRCDPISEHNRLYWYRQTLGQGPEFLTYFQNEAQLEKSRLLSDRFSAERPKGSFSTLEIQRTEQGDSAMYLCASSSQGQGLEAFFGQGTRLTVV.